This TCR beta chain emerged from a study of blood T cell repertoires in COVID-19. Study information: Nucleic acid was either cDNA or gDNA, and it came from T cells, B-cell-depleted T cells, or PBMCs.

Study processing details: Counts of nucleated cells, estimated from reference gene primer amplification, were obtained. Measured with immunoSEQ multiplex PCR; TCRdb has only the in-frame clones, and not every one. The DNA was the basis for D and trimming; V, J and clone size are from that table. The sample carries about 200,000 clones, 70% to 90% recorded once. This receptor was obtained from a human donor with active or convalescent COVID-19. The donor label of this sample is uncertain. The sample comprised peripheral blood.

The CDR3 region is CASSAYDPGTAAYNEQFF. The CDR3 bases are TGTGCCAGCAGCGCATACGACCCCGGGACAGCGGCCTACAATGAGCAGTTCTTC. The rearrangement links TRBV7-6 to TRBJ2-1, with 7 bases that match TRBD1. V shed 5 bases, J shed 2 bases, and the junction held 15 bases outside the gene matches. CDR3 length: 18 residues. Germline-derived CDR1 and CDR2 are SGHVS and FNYEAQ.